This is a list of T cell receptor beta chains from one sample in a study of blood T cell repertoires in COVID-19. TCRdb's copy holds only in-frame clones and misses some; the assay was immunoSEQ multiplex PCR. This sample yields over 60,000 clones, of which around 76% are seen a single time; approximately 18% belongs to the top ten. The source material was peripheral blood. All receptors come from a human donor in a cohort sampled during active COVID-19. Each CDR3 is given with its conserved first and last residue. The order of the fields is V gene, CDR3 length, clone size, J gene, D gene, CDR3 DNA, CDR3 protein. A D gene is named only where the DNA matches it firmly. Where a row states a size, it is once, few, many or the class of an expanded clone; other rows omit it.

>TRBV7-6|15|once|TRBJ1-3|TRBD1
TGTGCCAGCAGCTTAAATCGACAGGGAGGAAACACCATATATTTT
CASSLNRQGGNTIYF
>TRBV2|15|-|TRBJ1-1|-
TGTGCCAGCAGGTTAACAAGAGGAGGGAACACTGAAGCTTTCTTT
CASRLTRGGNTEAFF
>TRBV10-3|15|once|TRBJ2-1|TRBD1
TGTGCCATCAGTGATGGGACAGGAGGCCGAGGGGAGCAGTTCTTC
CAISDGTGGRGEQFF
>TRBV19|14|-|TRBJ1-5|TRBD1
TGTGCCAGTAGTGGACAGGGTCGCAATCAGCCCCAGCATTTT
CASSGQGRNQPQHF
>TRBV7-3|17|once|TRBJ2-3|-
TGTGCCAGCAGCTTAAGGGGCGGTAGCCCATCCACAGATACGCAGTATTTT
CASSLRGGSPSTDTQYF
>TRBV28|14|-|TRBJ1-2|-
TGTGCCAGCAGTTCCGGACAGCCTAACTATGGCTACACCTTC
CASSSGQPNYGYTF
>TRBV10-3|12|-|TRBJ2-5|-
TGTGCCATCAGTTCTAGCCAAGAGACCCAGTACTTC
CAISSSQETQYF
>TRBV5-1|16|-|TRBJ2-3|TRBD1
TGCGCCAGCAGCTCGGACAGGGGACCTAGCACAGATACGCAGTATTTT
CASSSDRGPSTDTQYF
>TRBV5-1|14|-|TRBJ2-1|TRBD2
TGCGCCAGCAGGACGGGGGGGCAAGTCAATGAGCAGTTCTTC
CASRTGGQVNEQFF
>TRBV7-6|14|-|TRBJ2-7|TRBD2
TGTGCCAGCAGCCAACGGGAGGCAAGCTACGAGCAGTACTTC
CASSQREASYEQYF
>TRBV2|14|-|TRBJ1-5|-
TGTGCCAGCAGTGACAGGGGCAGGAATCAGCCCCAGCATTTT
CASSDRGRNQPQHF
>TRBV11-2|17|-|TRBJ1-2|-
TGTGCCAGCAGCTCCGTCCGTGGGGCACACTCTAACTATGGCTACACCTTC
CASSSVRGAHSNYGYTF
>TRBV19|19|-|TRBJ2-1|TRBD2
TGTGCCAGTAGTGAGGGTAGCGGGGTAAATTCTATGGGCTACAATGAGCAGTTCTTC
CASSEGSGVNSMGYNEQFF
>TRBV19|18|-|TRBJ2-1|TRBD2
TGTGCCAGTAGTAGCGGGCTAGCGGCCATGAGCTCCTACAATGAGCAGTTCTTC
CASSSGLAAMSSYNEQFF
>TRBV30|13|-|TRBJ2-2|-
TGTGCCTGGAGTGTTTCCAGGGCCGGGGAGCTGTTTTTT
CAWSVSRAGELFF
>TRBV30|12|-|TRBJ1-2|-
TGTGCCGGGCGTGCAGGGGACTATGGCTACACCTTC
CAGRAGDYGYTF
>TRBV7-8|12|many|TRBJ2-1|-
TGTGCCAGCAGCTCAGGGTCCGCTGAGCAGTTCTTC
CASSSGSAEQFF
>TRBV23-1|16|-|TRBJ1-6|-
TGCGCCAGTTCCCCCCAGGAAAAGCTCATGTGGTCACCCCTCCACTTT
CASSPQEKLMWSPLHF
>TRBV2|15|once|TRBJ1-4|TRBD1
TGTGCCAGCAGCGCCCAGGGGGGCACTAATGAAAAACTGTTTTTT
CASSAQGGTNEKLFF
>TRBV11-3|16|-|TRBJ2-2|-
TGTGCCAGCACCCCGGGCGGGGGCTCGAACACCGGGGAGCTGTTTTTT
CASTPGGGSNTGELFF
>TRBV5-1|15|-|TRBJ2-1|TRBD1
TGCGCCAGCACCCCAGGGACAGGAAGAGACAATGAGCAGTTCTTC
CASTPGTGRDNEQFF
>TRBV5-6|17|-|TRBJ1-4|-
TGTGCCAGCAGTCATATCACAGGCGGGGCGGCGGGTGAAAAACTGTTTTTT
CASSHITGGAAGEKLFF
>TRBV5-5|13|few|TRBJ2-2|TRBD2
TGTGCCAGCAGTCGGGACTACTCCGGGGAGCTGTTTTTT
CASSRDYSGELFF
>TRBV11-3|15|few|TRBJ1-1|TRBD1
TGTGCCAGCAGCTATGGCACAGGGGGTAACACTGAAGCTTTCTTT
CASSYGTGGNTEAFF
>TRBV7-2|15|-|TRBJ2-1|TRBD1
TGTGCCAGCAGTCGGGACAGGAGCTCCTACAATGAGCAGTTCTTC
CASSRDRSSYNEQFF
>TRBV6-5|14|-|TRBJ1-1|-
TGTGCCAGCAGCCTAGGGAGGGGGAACACTGAAGCTTTCTTT
CASSLGRGNTEAFF
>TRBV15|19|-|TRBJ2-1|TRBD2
TGTGCCACCAGCAGAGACCCACTACTAGCGGGGGGCTCCTACAATGAGCAGTTCTTC
CATSRDPLLAGGSYNEQFF
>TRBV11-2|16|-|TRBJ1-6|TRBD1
TGTGCCAGCAGCATCATAGGACAGGGATTAAATTCACCCCTCCACTTT
CASSIIGQGLNSPLHF
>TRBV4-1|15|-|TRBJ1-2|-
TGCGCCAGCAGCCCCGGCGGGGCAGCAAACTATGGCTACACCTTC
CASSPGGAANYGYTF
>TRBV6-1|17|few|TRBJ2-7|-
TGTGCCAGCAGTGCTATGTCAGGGATACCGAGCTCCTACGAGCAGTACTTC
CASSAMSGIPSSYEQYF
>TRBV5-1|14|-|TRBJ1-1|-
TGCGCCAGCAGCTCGGCGGGGTTTATTGGTGAAGCTTTCTTT
CASSSAGFIGEAFF
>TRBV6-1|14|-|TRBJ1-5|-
TGTGCCAGCAGTGAAGGAAGACTTAGTGATTCCCAGCATTTT
CASSEGRLSDSQHF
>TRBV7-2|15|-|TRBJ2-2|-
TGTGCCAGCAGCTTAGCGGGGAGAGCGGGCGGGGAGCTGTTTTTT
CASSLAGRAGGELFF
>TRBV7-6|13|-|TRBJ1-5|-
TGTGCCAGCAGCCCCGACAGTTTTCAGCCCCAGCATTTT
CASSPDSFQPQHF
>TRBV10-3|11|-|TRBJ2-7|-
TGTGCCATCAGTCCGGGATACGAGCAGTACTTC
CAISPGYEQYF
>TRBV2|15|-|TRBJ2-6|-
TGTGCCAGCAGATTAAGCTTCTCTGGGGCCAACGTCCTGACTTTC
CASRLSFSGANVLTF
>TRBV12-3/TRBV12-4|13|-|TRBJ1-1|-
TGTGCCAGCGGTCCCGCCATACAGATTGAAGCTTTCTTT
CASGPAIQIEAFF
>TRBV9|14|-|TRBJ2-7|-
TGTGCCAGCAGCCGAGAGGGTTTCAGTTACGAGCAGTACTTC
CASSREGFSYEQYF
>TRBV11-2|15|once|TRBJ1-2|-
TGTGCCAGCAAAGGCGGCAGCTCCTTGAACTATGGCTACACCTTC
CASKGGSSLNYGYTF
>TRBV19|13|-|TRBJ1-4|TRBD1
TGTGCCAGTAGCGCCCAGGGGGAGGAAAAACTGTTTTTT
CASSAQGEEKLFF
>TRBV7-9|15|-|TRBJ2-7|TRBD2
TGTGCCAGCAGCCCTCGGACTAGCGGCTCCTACGAGCAGTACTTC
CASSPRTSGSYEQYF
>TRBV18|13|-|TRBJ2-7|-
TGTGCCAGCTTCCAAAGTCGGGAAGGCGAGCAGTACTTC
CASFQSREGEQYF
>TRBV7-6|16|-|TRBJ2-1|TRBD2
TGTGCCAGCAGTTACCGCGGGGGGGCGGTCTACAATGAGCAGTTCTTC
CASSYRGGAVYNEQFF
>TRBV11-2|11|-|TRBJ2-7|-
TGTGCCAGCGCTGAGGCCCACGAGCAGTACTTC
CASAEAHEQYF
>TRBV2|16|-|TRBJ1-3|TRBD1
TGTGCCAGCAGCCCGACAGGGGGAATCGTCGGAAACACCATATATTTT
CASSPTGGIVGNTIYF
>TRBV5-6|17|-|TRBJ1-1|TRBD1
TGTGCCAGCAGCTTTCAGCGGACAGGGGGCGCGAACACTGAAGCTTTCTTT
CASSFQRTGGANTEAFF